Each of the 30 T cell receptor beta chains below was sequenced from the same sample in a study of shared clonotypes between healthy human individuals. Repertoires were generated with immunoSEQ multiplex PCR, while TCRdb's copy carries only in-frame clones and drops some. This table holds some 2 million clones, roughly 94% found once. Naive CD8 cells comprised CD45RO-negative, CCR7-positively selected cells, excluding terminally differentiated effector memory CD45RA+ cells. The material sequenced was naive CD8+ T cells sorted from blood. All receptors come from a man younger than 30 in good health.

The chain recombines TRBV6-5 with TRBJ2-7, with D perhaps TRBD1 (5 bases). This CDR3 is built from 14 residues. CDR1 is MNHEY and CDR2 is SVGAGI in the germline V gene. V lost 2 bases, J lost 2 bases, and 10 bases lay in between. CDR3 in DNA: TGTGCCAGCAGTTACGGCAGGGAAGCCTACGAGCAGTACTTC. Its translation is CASSYGREAYEQYF.

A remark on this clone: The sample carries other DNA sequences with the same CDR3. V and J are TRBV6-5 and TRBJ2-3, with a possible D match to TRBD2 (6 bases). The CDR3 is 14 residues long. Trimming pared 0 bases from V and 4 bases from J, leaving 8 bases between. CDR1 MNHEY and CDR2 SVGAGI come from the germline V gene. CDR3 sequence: CASSYSEGPDTQYF. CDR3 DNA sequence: TGTGCCAGCAGTTACTCGGAGGGGCCAGATACGCAGTATTTT.

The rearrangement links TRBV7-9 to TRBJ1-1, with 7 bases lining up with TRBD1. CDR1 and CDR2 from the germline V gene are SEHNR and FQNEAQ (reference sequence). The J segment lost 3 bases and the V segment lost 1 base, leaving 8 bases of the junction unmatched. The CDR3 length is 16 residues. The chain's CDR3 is CASSLEEGARDTEAFF. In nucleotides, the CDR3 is TGTGCCAGCAGCTTAGAGGAGGGGGCGCGGGACACTGAAGCTTTCTTT. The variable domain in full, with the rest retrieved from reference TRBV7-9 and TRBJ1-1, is DTGVSQNPRHKITKRGQNVTFRCDPISEHNRLYWYRQTLGQGPEFLTYFQNEAQLEKSRLLSDRFSAERPKGSFSTLEIQRTEQGDSAMYLCASSLEEGARDTEAFFGQGTRLTVV.

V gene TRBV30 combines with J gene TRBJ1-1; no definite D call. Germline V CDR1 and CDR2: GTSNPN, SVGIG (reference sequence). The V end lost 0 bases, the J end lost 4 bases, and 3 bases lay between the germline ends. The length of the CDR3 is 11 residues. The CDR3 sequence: CAWSVITEAFF. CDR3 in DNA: TGTGCCTGGAGTGTAATCACTGAAGCTTTCTTT.

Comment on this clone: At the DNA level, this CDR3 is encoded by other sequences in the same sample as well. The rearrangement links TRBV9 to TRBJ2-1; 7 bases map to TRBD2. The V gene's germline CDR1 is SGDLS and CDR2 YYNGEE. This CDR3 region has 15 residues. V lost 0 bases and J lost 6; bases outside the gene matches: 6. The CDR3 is CASSVGGGSGNEQFF. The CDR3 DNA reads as TGTGCCAGCAGCGTAGGGGGCGGGAGTGGCAATGAGCAGTTCTTC.

This CDR3 reads CASSSDLEAGEETQYF. Here the CDR3 DNA reads TGTGCCAGCAGTTCCGACCTGGAGGCGGGGGAAGAGACCCAGTACTTC. The V call is TRBV28, the J call TRBJ2-5, with 7 bases lining up with TRBD2. Germline CDR1 and CDR2: MDHEN and SYDVKM. Germline trimming cut 4 bases from V and 3 bases from J; bases unmatched to any gene: 11. The CDR3 contains 16 residues.

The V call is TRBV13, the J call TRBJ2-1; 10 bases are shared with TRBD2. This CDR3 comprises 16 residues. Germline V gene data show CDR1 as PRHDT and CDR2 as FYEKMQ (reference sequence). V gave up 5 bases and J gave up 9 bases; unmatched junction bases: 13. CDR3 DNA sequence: TGTGCCAGCAGCCCCTTTCTAGCGGGAGAGGGAAGTGAGCAGTTCTTC. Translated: CASSPFLAGEGSEQFF.

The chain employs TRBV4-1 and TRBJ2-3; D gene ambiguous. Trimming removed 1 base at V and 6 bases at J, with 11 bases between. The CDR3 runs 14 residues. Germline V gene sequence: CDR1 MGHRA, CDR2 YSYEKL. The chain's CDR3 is CASSQGTSADTQYF. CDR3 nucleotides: TGCGCCAGCAGCCAAGGGACCAGCGCCGATACGCAGTATTTT.

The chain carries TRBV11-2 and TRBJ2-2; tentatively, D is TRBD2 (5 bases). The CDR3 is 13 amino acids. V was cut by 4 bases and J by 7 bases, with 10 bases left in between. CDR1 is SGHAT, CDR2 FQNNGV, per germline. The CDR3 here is CASSSPGSGELFF. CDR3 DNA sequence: TGTGCCAGCAGCTCCCCTGGGAGCGGGGAGCTGTTTTTT. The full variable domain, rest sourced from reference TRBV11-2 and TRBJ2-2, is EAGVAQSPRYKIIEKRQSVAFWCNPISGHATLYWYQQILGQGPKLLIQFQNNGVVDDSQLPKDRFSAERLKGVDSTLKIQPAKLEDSAVYLCASSSPGSGELFFGEGSRLTVL.

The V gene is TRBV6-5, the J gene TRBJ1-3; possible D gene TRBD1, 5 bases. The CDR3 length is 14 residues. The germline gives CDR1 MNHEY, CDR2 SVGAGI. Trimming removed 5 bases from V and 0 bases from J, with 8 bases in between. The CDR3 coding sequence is TGTGCCAGCAGTCGGGGGAGCTCTGGAAACACCATATATTTT. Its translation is CASSRGSSGNTIYF.

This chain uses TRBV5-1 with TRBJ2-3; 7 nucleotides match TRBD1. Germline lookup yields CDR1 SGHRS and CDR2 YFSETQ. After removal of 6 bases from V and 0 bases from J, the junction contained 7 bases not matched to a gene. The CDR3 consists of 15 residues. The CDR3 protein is CASTEGTVSTDTQYF. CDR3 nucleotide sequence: TGCGCCAGCACCGAAGGGACAGTTAGCACAGATACGCAGTATTTT.

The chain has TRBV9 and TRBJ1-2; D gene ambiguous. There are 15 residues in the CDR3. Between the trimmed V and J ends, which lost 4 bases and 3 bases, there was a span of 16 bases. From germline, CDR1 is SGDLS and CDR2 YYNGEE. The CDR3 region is CASSSPGSGYYGYTF. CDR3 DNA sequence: TGTGCCAGCAGCTCTCCGGGGTCGGGCTACTATGGCTACACCTTC.

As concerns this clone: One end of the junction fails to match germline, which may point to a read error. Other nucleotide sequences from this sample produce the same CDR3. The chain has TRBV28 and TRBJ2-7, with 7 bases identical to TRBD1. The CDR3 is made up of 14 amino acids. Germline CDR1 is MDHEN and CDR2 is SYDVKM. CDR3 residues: CASRTTGRSYEQYF. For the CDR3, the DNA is TGTGCCAGCAGGACGACAGGGCGCTCCTACGAGCAGTATTTC.

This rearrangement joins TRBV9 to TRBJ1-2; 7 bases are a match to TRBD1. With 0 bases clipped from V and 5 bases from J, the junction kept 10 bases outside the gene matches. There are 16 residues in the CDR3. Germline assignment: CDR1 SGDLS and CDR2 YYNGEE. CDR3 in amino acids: CASSVAPAGGVYGYTF. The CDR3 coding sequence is TGTGCCAGCAGCGTAGCCCCTGCAGGGGGAGTTTATGGCTACACCTTC.

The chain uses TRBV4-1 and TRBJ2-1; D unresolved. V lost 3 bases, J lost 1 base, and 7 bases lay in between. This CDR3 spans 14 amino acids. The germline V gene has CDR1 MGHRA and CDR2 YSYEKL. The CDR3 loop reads CASSHIGSYNEQFF. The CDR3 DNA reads TGCGCCAGCAGCCACATAGGGTCCTACAATGAGCAGTTCTTC.

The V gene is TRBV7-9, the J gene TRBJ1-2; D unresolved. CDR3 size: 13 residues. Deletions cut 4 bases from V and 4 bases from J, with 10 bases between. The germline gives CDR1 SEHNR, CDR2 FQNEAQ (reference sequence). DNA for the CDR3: TGTGCCAGCAGCTATACAGTGGGCTATGGCTACACCTTC. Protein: CASSYTVGYGYTF.

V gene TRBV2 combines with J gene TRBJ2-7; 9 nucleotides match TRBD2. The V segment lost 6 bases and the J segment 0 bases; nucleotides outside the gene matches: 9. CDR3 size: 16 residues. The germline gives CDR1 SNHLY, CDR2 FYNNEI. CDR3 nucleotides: TGTGCCAGCAGCGTCACCGGGACTAGCTACTCCTACGAGCAGTACTTC. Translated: CASSVTGTSYSYEQYF.

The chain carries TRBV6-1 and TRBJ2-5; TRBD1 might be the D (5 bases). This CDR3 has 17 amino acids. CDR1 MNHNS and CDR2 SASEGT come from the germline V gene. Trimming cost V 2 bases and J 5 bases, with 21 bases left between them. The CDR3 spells CASSEFATDTLGETQYF. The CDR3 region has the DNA TGTGCCAGCAGTGAATTTGCGACGGACACCCTTGGGGAGACCCAGTACTTC.

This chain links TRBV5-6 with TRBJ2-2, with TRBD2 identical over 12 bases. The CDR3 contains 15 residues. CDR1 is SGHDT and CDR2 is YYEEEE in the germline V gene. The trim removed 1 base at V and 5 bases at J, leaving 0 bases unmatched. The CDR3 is CASSLTSGRTGELFF. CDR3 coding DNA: TGTGCCAGCAGCTTGACTAGCGGGAGGACCGGGGAGCTGTTTTTT. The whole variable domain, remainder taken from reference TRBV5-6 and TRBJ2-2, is DAGVTQSPTHLIKTRGQQVTLRCSPKSGHDTVSWYQQALGQGPQFIFQYYEEEERQRGNFPDRFSGHQFPNYSSELNVNALLLGDSALYLCASSLTSGRTGELFFGEGSRLTVL.

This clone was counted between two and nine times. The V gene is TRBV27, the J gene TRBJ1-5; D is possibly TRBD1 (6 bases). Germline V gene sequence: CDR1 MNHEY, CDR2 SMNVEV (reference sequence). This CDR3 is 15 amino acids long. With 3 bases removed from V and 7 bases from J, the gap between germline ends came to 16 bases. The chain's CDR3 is CASSFTTGNSQPQHF. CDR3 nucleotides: TGTGCCAGCAGTTTTACGACAGGTAATTCCCAGCCCCAGCATTTT.

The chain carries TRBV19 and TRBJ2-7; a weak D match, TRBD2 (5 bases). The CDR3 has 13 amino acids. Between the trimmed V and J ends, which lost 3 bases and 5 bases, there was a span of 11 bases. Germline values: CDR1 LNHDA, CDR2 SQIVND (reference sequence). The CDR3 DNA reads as TGTGCCAGTAGTATGGTCGAGGGTAACGAGCAGTACTTC. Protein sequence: CASSMVEGNEQYF. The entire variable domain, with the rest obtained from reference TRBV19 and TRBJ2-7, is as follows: DGGITQSPKYLFRKEGQNVTLSCEQNLNHDAMYWYRQDPGQGLRLIYYSQIVNDFQKGDIAEGYSVSREKKESFPLTVTSAQKNPTAFYLCASSMVEGNEQYFGPGTRLTVT.

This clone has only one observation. CDR3 residues: CASRDGSGELFF. The CDR3 DNA is TGTGCCAGCAGAGACGGGTCCGGGGAGCTGTTTTTT. The chain employs TRBV9 and TRBJ2-2; D ambiguous. The germline CDR1 and CDR2 sequences are SGDLS and YYNGEE. V lost 5 bases and J 6 bases, leaving 8 bases between the germline ends. CDR3 size: 12 residues.

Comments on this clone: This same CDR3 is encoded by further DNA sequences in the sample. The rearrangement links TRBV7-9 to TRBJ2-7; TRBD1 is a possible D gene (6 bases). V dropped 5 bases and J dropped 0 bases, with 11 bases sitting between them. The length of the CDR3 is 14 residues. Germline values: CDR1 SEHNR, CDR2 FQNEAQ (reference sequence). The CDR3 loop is CASSPDRGSYEQYF. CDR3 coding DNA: TGTGCCAGCAGCCCGGACAGAGGCTCCTACGAGCAGTACTTC.

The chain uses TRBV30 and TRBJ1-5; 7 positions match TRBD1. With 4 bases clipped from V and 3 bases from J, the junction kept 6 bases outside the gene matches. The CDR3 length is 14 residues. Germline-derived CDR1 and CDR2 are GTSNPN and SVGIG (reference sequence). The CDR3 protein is CAWNSQGDNQPQHF. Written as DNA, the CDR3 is TGTGCCTGGAACTCGCAGGGGGACAATCAGCCCCAGCATTTT.

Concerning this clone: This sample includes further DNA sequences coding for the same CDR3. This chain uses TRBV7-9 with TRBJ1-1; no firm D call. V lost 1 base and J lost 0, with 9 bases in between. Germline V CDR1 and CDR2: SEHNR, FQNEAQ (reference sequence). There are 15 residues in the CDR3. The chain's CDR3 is CASSLGGGLNTEAFF. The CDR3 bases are TGTGCCAGCAGCTTAGGAGGAGGTTTGAACACTGAAGCTTTCTTT.

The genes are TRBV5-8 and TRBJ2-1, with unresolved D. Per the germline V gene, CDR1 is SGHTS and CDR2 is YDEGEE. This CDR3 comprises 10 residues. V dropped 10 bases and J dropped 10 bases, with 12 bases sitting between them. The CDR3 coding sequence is TGTGCCGGAGCAGGAGCGGAGCAGTTCTTC. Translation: CAGAGAEQFF. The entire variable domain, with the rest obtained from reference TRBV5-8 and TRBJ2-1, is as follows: EAGVTQSPTHLIKTRGQQATLRCSPISGHTSVYWYQQALGLGLQFLLWYDEGEERNRGNFPPRFSGRQFPNYSSELNVNALELEDSALYLCAGAGAEQFFGPGTRLTVL.

The CDR3 nucleotides read TGTGCCAGCAGTTACTCCACAGGGAACACCGGGGAGCTGTTTTTT. Translated, it gives CASSYSTGNTGELFF. The J gene is TRBJ2-2, the V gene TRBV6-6, with D perhaps TRBD1 (5 bases). From germline, CDR1 is MNHNY and CDR2 SVGAGI (reference sequence). The V end was cut by 0 bases, the J end by 1 base, with 6 bases between. This CDR3 region has 15 residues.

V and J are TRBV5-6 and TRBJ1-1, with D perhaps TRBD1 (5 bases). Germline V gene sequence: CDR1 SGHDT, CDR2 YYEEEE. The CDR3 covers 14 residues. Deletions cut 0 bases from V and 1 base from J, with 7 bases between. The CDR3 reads CASSLDGQNTEAFF. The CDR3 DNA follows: TGTGCCAGCAGCTTGGACGGACAGAACACTGAAGCTTTCTTT.

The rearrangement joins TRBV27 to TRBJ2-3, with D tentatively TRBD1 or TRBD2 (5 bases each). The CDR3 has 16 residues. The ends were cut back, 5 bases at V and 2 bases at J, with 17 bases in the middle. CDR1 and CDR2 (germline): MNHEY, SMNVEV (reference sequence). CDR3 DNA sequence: TGTGCCAGCAGTCAAAGGGACGCCGGGAACACAGATACGCAGTATTTT. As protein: CASSQRDAGNTDTQYF.

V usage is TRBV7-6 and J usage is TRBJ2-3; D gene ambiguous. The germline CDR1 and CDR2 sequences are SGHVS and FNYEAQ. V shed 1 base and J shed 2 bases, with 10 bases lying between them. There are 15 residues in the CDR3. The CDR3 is CASSLGVVVTDTQYF. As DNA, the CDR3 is TGTGCCAGCAGCTTAGGCGTTGTTGTCACAGATACGCAGTATTTT. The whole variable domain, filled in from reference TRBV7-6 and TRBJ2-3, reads GAGVSQSPRYKVTKRGQDVALRCDPISGHVSLYWYRQALGQGPEFLTYFNYEAQQDKSGLPNDRFSAERPEGSISTLTIQRTEQRDSAMYRCASSLGVVVTDTQYFGPGTRLTVL.